This entry is about one T cell receptor beta chain. As yet, its antigen is unknown. Germline trimming cut 0 bases from V and 4 bases from J; bases unmatched to any gene: 2. There are 16 residues in the CDR3. Germline V lookup: CDR1 SGHNT, CDR2 YYREEE (reference sequence). The PCR was carried out with 60 Vbeta primers and 13 Jbeta primers. Method: immunoSEQ multiplex PCR; TCRdb's copy keeps in-frame clones and lacks some. The specimen's table records fewer than 200,000 clones. These data come from a study of cytomegalovirus exposure and HLA in healthy donors. Study outcomes and limitations: The number of N-insertions in an Asian-associated ancestry cluster was reportedly below the 666-donor mean in a later analysis. Usually a TCR sequence was rare, but some public TCRs were found in many donors.

The chain has TRBV5-4 and TRBJ2-3, with 13 bases lining up with TRBD2. The material sequenced was PBMCs. The clonotype comes from a young man in good health and CMV-seronegative. Here the CDR3 reads CASSLGTSGGADTQYF. The CDR3 region has the DNA TGTGCCAGCAGCTTGGGGACTAGCGGGGGCGCAGATACGCAGTATTTT.